These 10 T cell receptor beta chains were sequenced from one sample in a study of identical twins. TCRdb ran MiXCR on the 5' RACE reads and lists one entry per CDR3 protein. The sample comprises approximately 1.8 million distinct CDR3 sequences, about 30% of which are singletons, and about 0.25% rests with the top ten. The sequenced sample was cord blood. The receptor set was obtained from a newborn girl in good health.

This clonotype turned up a few times. Here the CDR3 reads CASSGGLAGGRSYNEQFF. The CDR3 DNA follows: TGTGCCAGCAGCGGAGGACTAGCGGGGGGGCGTTCCTACAATGAGCAGTTCTTC. The chain uses TRBV5-5 and TRBJ2-1; 15 positions agree with TRBD2. Germline V CDR1 and CDR2: SGHKS, YYEKEE (reference sequence). The CDR3 covers 18 residues. Trimming cost V 4 bases and J 1 base; bases outside gene matches: 6.

The chain joins TRBV6-1 to TRBJ2-3; the D is unclear. The CDR3 contains 15 residues. CDR1 MNHNS and CDR2 SASEGT come from the germline V gene. V was shortened by 4 bases and J by 0 bases, with 11 bases between the two germline ends. The CDR3 loop is CASSGRYPSTDTQYF. In DNA form, the CDR3 reads TGTGCCAGCAGTGGCAGGTACCCTAGCACAGATACGCAGTATTTT.

This clonotype came up many times. The chain employs TRBV29-1 and TRBJ2-7, with 8 bases fitting TRBD1. J gave up 5 bases and V 4 bases, and 4 bases lay outside the gene matches. Germline V gene data show CDR1 as SQVTM and CDR2 as ANQGSEA. CDR3 length: 12 residues. The CDR3 spells CSVGQGLHEQYF. The CDR3 region has the DNA TGCAGCGTTGGACAGGGGTTACACGAGCAGTACTTC.

The chain links TRBV12-3 or TRBV12-4 to TRBJ1-2; TRBD1 is a possible D gene (5 bases). V was clipped by 8 bases and J by 2 bases, with 9 bases between them. The length of the CDR3 is 12 residues. The CDR3 here is CASASGNYGYTF. CDR3 in DNA: TGTGCCAGCGCTTCAGGGAACTATGGCTACACCTTC.

The chain has TRBV20-1 and TRBJ1-1; D may be TRBD1 (6 bases). Germline CDR1 reads DFQATT; CDR2 reads SNEGSKA (reference sequence). Trimming left V 1 base short and J 10 bases short, with 13 bases between. The CDR3 totals 12 residues. CDR3 nucleotide sequence: TGCAGTGCTAGAGGGCAGGGGAGGGGAGCTTTCTTT. Translating it yields CSARGQGRGAFF.

This chain uses TRBV3-1 with TRBJ2-1; 7 bases agree with TRBD2. Germline trimming cut 1 base from V and 14 bases from J; bases unmatched to any gene: 5. Germline V lookup: CDR1 LGHDT, CDR2 YNNKEL (reference sequence). This CDR3 has 12 amino acids. CDR3 nucleotide sequence: TGTGCCAGCAGCCAAGGTGGGGGGGTTGAGTTCTTC. Residues: CASSQGGGVEFF.

The genes are TRBV10-3 and TRBJ2-3; TRBD2 matches 12 bases. With 3 bases clipped from V and 6 bases from J, the junction kept 10 bases outside the gene matches. The CDR3 runs 17 residues. From germline, CDR1 is ENHRY and CDR2 SYGVKD. CDR3 sequence: CAISDSLTSGRTDTQYF. The CDR3 coding sequence is TGTGCCATCAGTGACTCTTTGACTAGCGGGAGAACCGATACGCAGTATTTT.

A remark on this clonotype: The junction departs from germline at one end; a sequencing error may be responsible. This chain links TRBV9 with TRBJ1-1; D perhaps matches TRBD1 (6 bases). The CDR3 consists of 15 residues. The germline gives CDR1 SGDLS, CDR2 YYNGEE. As DNA, the CDR3 is TGTGCCAGCAGCGTAGGGGGGCTTCCGCCCACTGACGCTTTCTTT. Translated, it gives CASSVGGLPPTDAFF. Full variable domain (remainder filled in from reference TRBV9 and TRBJ1-1): DSGVTQTPKHLITATGQRVTLRCSPRSGDLSVYWYQQSLDQGLQFLIQYYNGEERAKGNILERFSAQQFPDLHSELNLSSLELGDSALYFCASSVGGLPPTDAFFGQGTRLTVV.

The genes are TRBV4-2 and TRBJ2-1; 7 positions agree with TRBD2. The germline V gene has CDR1 LGHNA and CDR2 YNFKEQ. The CDR3 has 19 amino acids. J gave up 1 base and V 0 bases, and 12 bases lay outside the gene matches. In nucleotides, the CDR3 is TGTGCCAGCAGCCAAGAAGGTCGGCTAGCGGCAACTTCCTACAATGAGCAGTTCTTC. Encoded protein: CASSQEGRLAATSYNEQFF.

V and J are TRBV30 and TRBJ1-1; D call uncertain. The CDR3 is made up of 15 amino acids. Per germline, CDR1 GTSNPN and CDR2 SVGIG (reference sequence). The germline V and J ends were trimmed by 3 bases and 0 bases, with 14 bases remaining between them. CDR3 sequence (DNA): TGTGCCTGGAGCTTCGGGCCGCATATGAACACTGAAGCTTTCTTT. It codes for CAWSFGPHMNTEAFF.